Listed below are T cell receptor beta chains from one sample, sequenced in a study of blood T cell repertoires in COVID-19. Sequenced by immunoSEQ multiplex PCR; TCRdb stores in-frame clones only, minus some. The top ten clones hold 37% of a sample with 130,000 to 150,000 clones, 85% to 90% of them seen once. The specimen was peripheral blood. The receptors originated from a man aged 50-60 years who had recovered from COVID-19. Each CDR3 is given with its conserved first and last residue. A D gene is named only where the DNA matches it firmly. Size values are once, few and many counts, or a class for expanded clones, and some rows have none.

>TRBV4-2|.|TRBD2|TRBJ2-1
TGTGCCAGCAGCCAAGGGACTAGCGGGGGGGCAATGGGTAATGAGCAGTTCTTC
CASSQGTSGGAMGNEQFF
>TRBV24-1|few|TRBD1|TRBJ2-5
TGTGCCACCAGTGATGGTTTGGGACAGGGGGCCGAGACCCAGTACTTC
CATSDGLGQGAETQYF
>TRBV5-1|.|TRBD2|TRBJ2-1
TGCGCCAGCAGCTTAACAGCGGGGGACTACAATGAGCAGTTCTTC
CASSLTAGDYNEQFF
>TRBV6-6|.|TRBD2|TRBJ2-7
TGTGCCAGCAGTTTTAGCGGGGGGCAGAACGAGCAGTACTTC
CASSFSGGQNEQYF
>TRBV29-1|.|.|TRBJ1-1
TGCAGCGTTGAATACGGGGGTGGAACTGAAGCTTTCTTT
CSVEYGGGTEAFF
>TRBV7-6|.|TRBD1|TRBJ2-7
TGTGCCAGCAGCCTCGGACAGGGAACCTACGAGCAGTACTTC
CASSLGQGTYEQYF
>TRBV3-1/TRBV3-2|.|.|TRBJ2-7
TGTGCCAGCAGCCAAGCTAGCATCCCTTTCGAGCAGTACTTC
CASSQASIPFEQYF
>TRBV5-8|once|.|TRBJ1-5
TGTGCCAGCAGCTCAGGACAGACACATAGCAATCAGCCCCAGCATTTT
CASSSGQTHSNQPQHF
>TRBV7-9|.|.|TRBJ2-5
TGTGCCAGCAGCTATCTTAGGGACACACAAGAGACCCAGTACTTC
CASSYLRDTQETQYF
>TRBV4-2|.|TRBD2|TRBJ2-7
TGTGCCAGCAGCCAAGCCGCTAGCGGGGGGACGTACGAGCAGTACTTC
CASSQAASGGTYEQYF
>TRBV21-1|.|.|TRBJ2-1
TGTGCCAGCAGCAAAGGGTATCGGGGGGCGAAGATCAATGAGCAGTTCTTC
CASSKGYRGAKINEQFF